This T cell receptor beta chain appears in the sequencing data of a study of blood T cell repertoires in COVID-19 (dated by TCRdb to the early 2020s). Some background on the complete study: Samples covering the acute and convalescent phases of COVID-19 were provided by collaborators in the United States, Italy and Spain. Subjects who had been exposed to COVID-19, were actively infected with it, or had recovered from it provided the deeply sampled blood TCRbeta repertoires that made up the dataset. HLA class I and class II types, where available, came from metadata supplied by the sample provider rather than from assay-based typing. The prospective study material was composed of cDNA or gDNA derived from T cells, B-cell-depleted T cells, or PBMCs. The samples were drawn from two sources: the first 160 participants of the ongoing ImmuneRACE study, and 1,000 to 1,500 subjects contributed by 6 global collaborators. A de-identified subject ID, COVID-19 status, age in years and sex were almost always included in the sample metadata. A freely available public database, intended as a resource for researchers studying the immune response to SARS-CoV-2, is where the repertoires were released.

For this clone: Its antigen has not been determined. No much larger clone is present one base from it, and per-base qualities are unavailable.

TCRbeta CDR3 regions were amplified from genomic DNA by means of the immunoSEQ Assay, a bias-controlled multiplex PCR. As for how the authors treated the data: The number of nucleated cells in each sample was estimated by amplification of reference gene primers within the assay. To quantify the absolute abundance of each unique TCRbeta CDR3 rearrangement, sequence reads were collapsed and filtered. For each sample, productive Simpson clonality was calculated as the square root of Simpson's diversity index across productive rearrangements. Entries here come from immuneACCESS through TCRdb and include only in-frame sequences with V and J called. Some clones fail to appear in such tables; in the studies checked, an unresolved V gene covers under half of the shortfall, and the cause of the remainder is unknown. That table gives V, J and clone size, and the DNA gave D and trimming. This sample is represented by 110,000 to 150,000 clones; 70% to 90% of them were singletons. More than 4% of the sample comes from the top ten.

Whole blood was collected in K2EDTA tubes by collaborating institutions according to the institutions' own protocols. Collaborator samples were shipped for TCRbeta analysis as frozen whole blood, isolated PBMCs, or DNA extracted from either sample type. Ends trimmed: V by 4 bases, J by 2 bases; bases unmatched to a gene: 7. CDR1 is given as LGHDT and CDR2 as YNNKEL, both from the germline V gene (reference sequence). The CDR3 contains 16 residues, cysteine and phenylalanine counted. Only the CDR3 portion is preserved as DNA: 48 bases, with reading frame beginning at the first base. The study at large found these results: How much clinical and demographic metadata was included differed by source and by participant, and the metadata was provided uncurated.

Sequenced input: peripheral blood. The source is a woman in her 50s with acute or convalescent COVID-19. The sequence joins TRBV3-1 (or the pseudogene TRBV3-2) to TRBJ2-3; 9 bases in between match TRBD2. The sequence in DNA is TGTGCCAGCAGCCCCCCTAGCGGGGACCTCACAGATACGCAGTATTTT. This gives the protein CASSPPSGDLTDTQYF.